The clone carrying this T cell receptor beta chain was detected only a few times. Other DNA sequences in this specimen translate into the identical CDR3. Authors' processing steps: Reference gene primer amplification gave estimated nucleated cell counts. Clones were sequenced by immunoSEQ multiplex PCR, and TCRdb holds only the in-frame ones, with some missing. V, J and clone size reflect that table, while D and trimming were determined from the DNA. The table includes about 32,000 clones, roughly 91% detected once. The CDR3 covers 11 residues. The germline V and J ends were trimmed by 5 bases and 6 bases, with 6 bases remaining between them. Per the germline V gene, CDR1 is SGHTA and CDR2 is FQGNSA. This entry comes from a study of blood T cell repertoires in COVID-19. Study information: In each case, the material was cDNA or gDNA derived from T cells, B-cell-depleted T cells, or PBMCs.

This clonotype originated in a man between 65 and 85 years old with active or convalescent COVID-19. This chain joins TRBV7-2 and TRBJ2-3; no reliable D call. Sequencing was performed on peripheral blood. The CDR3 bases are TGTGCCAGCAGCCTACCGGATACGCAGTATTTT. It encodes CASSLPDTQYF. Complete variable domain (other parts from reference TRBV7-2 and TRBJ2-3): GAGVSQSPSNKVTEKGKDVELRCDPISGHTALYWYRQSLGQGLEFLIYFQGNSAPDKSGLPSDRFSAERTGGSVSTLTIQRTQQEDSAVYLCASSLPDTQYFGPGTRLTVL.